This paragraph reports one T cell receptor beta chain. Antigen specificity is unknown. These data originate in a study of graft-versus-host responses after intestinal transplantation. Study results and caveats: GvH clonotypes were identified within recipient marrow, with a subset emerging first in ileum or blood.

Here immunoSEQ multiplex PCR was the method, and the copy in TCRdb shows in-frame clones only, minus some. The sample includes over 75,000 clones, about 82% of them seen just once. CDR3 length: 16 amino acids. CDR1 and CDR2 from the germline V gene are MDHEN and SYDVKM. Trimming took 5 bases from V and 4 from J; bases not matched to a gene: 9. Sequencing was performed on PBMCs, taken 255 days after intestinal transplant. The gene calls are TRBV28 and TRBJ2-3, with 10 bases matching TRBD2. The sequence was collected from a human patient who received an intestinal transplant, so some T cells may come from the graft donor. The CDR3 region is CASSPGPSGSPDTQYF. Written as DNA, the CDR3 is TGTGCCAGCAGTCCAGGTCCTAGCGGGAGCCCAGATACGCAGTATTTT.